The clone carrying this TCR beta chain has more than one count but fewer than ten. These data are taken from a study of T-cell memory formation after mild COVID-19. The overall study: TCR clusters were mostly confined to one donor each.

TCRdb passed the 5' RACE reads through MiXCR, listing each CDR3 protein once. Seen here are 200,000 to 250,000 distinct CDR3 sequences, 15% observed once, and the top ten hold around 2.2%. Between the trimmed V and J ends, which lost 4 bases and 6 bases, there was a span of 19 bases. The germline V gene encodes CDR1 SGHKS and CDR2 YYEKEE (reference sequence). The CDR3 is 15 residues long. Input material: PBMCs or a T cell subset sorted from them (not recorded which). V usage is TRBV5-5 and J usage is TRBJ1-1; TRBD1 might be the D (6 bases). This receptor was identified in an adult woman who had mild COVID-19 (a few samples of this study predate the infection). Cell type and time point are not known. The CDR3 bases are TGTGCCAGCAGCCCTGGGAGGGGGGGTAGGGCTGAAGCTTTCTTT. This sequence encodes CASSPGRGGRAEAFF.